This is a list of T cell receptor beta chains from one sample in a study of blood T cell repertoires in COVID-19. Libraries were prepared by immunoSEQ multiplex PCR; TCRdb keeps only in-frame clonotypes and omits some of them. There are 100,000 or so clones in the sample; about 89% occur only once, and about 1% lies in the top ten. Source material: peripheral blood. These receptors were taken from a man between 60 and 70 years old with acute or convalescent COVID-19. Each CDR3 is given with its conserved first and last residue. D genes are given only for firm matches. Size values are once, few and many counts, or a class for expanded clones, and some rows have none.

V	size	J	D	CDR3	DNA
TRBV5-6	-	TRBJ1-2	-	CASSLAHRVRGYTF	TGTGCCAGCAGCTTGGCTCACAGGGTACGGGGCTACACCTTC
TRBV5-1	-	TRBJ1-2	-	CASSPNRASDYGYTF	TGCGCCAGCAGCCCGAACAGGGCTTCGGACTATGGCTACACCTTC
TRBV29-1	-	TRBJ1-5	-	CSVRRSNQPQHF	TGCAGCGTCCGTAGAAGCAATCAGCCCCAGCATTTT
TRBV15	-	TRBJ2-1	-	CATSRDPGSFNEQFF	TGTGCCACCAGCAGAGATCCGGGGAGTTTTAATGAGCAGTTCTTC
TRBV28	-	TRBJ2-1	TRBD1	CASSSGSTGWNEQFF	TGTGCCAGCAGCTCGGGATCGACAGGGTGGAATGAGCAGTTCTTC
TRBV12-3/TRBV12-4	once	TRBJ2-2	-	CASSFLGELFF	TGTGCCAGCAGTTTTCTAGGGGAGCTGTTTTTT
TRBV6-5	-	TRBJ1-2	-	CASSHNRAANYGYTF	TGTGCCAGCAGCCATAACAGGGCGGCTAACTATGGCTACACCTTC
TRBV27	-	TRBJ1-4	TRBD1	CATSGQGDEKLFF	TGTGCCACCAGCGGACAGGGGGATGAAAAACTGTTTTTT
TRBV6-6	-	TRBJ2-5	TRBD2	CASSYSPPAGGETQYF	TGTGCCAGCAGTTACTCTCCCCCCGCGGGGGGGGAGACCCAGTACTTC
TRBV4-1	-	TRBJ1-3	-	CASSQLRAFGLDSSGNTIYF	TGCGCCAGCAGCCAACTCCGGGCATTCGGGCTCGACAGCTCTGGAAACACCATATATTTT
TRBV5-5	-	TRBJ1-4	-	CASSSLGTYEKLFF	TGTGCCAGCAGCTCTTTAGGGACATATGAAAAACTGTTTTTT
TRBV9	once	TRBJ2-3	TRBD2	CASSPGSGDRNTQYF	TGTGCCAGCAGCCCGGGGAGCGGGGACCGAAATACGCAGTATTTT
TRBV19	-	TRBJ2-1	-	CASTPVRTGVYEQFF	TGTGCCAGTACCCCAGTAAGAACGGGGGTATATGAGCAGTTCTTC
TRBV6-4	-	TRBJ2-1	TRBD2	CASRALSGSAEQFF	TGTGCCAGCAGGGCACTAAGCGGGAGTGCCGAGCAGTTCTTC
TRBV2	-	TRBJ2-5	-	CASSRGAGETQYF	TGTGCCAGCAGCAGGGGCGCTGGGGAGACCCAGTACTTC
TRBV15	-	TRBJ1-5	TRBD1	CATSSEQGARGNQPQHF	TGTGCCACCAGCAGTGAACAGGGGGCGCGTGGCAATCAGCCCCAGCATTTT
TRBV6-6	-	TRBJ1-3	-	CASTLSTASGNTIYF	TGTGCCAGCACCCTGTCGACAGCTTCTGGAAACACCATATATTTT
TRBV3-1/TRBV3-2	few	TRBJ2-5	TRBD2	CASSQGTSVETQYF	TGTGCCAGCAGCCAAGGGACTAGTGTAGAGACCCAGTACTTC
TRBV11-3	-	TRBJ2-3	-	CASSSNFPDTQYF	TGTGCCAGCAGCTCTAACTTTCCAGATACGCAGTATTTT
TRBV19	-	TRBJ1-2	TRBD1	CASSIDRTGWYTF	TGTGCCAGTAGTATAGATCGGACAGGCTGGTACACCTTC
TRBV5-1	-	TRBJ1-3	-	CASSLAGSSGNTIYF	TGCGCCAGCAGCTTGGCCGGGAGCTCTGGAAACACCATATATTTT
TRBV2	-	TRBJ2-7	-	CASSEALWTLTYEQYF	TGTGCCAGCAGTGAAGCGCTTTGGACTTTAACCTACGAGCAGTACTTC
TRBV5-1	-	TRBJ1-6	-	CASSLASGTHNNSPLHF	TGCGCCAGCAGCTTGGCATCTGGGACACACAATAATTCACCCCTCCACTTT
TRBV9	-	TRBJ1-2	-	CASSPGQNYGYTF	TGTGCCAGCAGCCCCGGTCAAAACTATGGCTACACCTTC
TRBV19	-	TRBJ2-3	TRBD2	CASSTLGLAADTQYF	TGTGCCAGTAGTACCCTCGGACTAGCGGCAGATACGCAGTATTTT
TRBV3-1/TRBV3-2	-	TRBJ1-2	TRBD1	CASSQDIRGAYGYTF	TGTGCCAGCAGCCAAGATATCAGGGGGGCTTATGGCTACACCTTC
TRBV30	-	TRBJ2-5	TRBD1	CAWNQGAVEETQYF	TGTGCCTGGAATCAGGGGGCAGTTGAAGAGACCCAGTACTTC
TRBV12-3/TRBV12-4	-	TRBJ2-2	TRBD2	CASSLGGNGELFF	TGTGCCAGCAGTTTGGGAGGGAACGGGGAGCTGTTTTTT
TRBV9	-	TRBJ1-2	-	CASSPHGGLDYGYTF	TGTGCCAGCAGCCCCCACGGGGGGTTGGACTATGGCTACACCTTC
TRBV14	-	TRBJ2-3	-	CASSQARQLNTDTQYF	TGTGCCAGCAGCCAAGCCAGACAGTTAAACACAGATACGCAGTATTTT
TRBV5-1	-	TRBJ1-2	-	CASSLASGSQGYTF	TGCGCCAGCAGCTTGGCCAGCGGGTCCCAGGGCTACACCTTC
TRBV28	few	TRBJ2-7	-	CASSLSGDFSYEQYF	TGTGCCAGCAGTTTATCTGGGGACTTCTCCTACGAGCAGTACTTC
TRBV7-3	-	TRBJ2-3	TRBD2	CASRMKAGPLHTDTQYF	TGTGCCAGCAGAATGAAAGCGGGACCTTTACACACAGATACGCAGTATTTT
TRBV5-5	-	TRBJ1-4	TRBD1	CASSLGLAGGSRSEKLFF	TGTGCCAGCAGCTTGGGACTGGCAGGGGGCTCACGGAGTGAAAAACTGTTTTTT
TRBV7-8	-	TRBJ2-3	-	CASSPTPQRGTDTQYF	TGTGCCAGCAGCCCGACACCACAACGGGGGACAGATACGCAGTATTTT
TRBV19	-	TRBJ2-2	TRBD2	CASNLLAGVSGGELFF	TGTGCCAGTAACCTACTAGCGGGAGTGTCGGGCGGGGAGCTGTTTTTT
TRBV9	-	TRBJ2-3	TRBD1	CASSGDREWSTDTQYF	TGTGCCAGCAGCGGGGACAGGGAGTGGAGCACAGATACGCAGTATTTT
TRBV4-1	once	TRBJ1-5	-	CASSQGAGGNQPQHF	TGCGCCAGCAGCCAAGGTGCAGGGGGCAATCAGCCCCAGCATTTT
TRBV5-1	-	TRBJ2-1	TRBD2	CASSFGAIGGRGVDEQFF	TGCGCCAGCAGCTTCGGGGCTATTGGCGGGAGAGGTGTCGATGAGCAGTTCTTC
TRBV5-1	few	TRBJ2-3	TRBD2	CASSGGLAVTDTQYF	TGCGCCAGCAGCGGAGGACTAGCGGTCACAGATACGCAGTATTTT
TRBV27	-	TRBJ2-1	TRBD2	CASSPWTSGRDEQFF	TGTGCCAGCAGTCCCTGGACTAGCGGGAGAGATGAGCAGTTCTTC